This paragraph covers one TCR beta chain sequence. No cognate antigen has been identified for it. The input lacks base qualities; no much larger clone sits a single base away. The sample is drawn from a study of blood T cell repertoires in COVID-19 (dated by TCRdb to about 2020). Background on the whole study: Collaborator samples came from the United States, Italy and Spain and covered acute and convalescent phases of COVID-19. The prospective study material was composed of cDNA or gDNA derived from T cells, B-cell-depleted T cells, or PBMCs. Deeply sampled blood TCRbeta repertoires from subjects exposed to, actively infected with, or recovered from COVID-19 were included in the dataset. The repertoires were made available in a free public database intended to serve as a resource for research on the immune response to SARS-CoV-2. The samples were drawn from two sources: the first 160 participants of the ongoing ImmuneRACE study, and 1,000 to 1,500 subjects contributed by 6 global collaborators. A de-identified subject ID, COVID-19 status, age in years and sex were almost always included in the sample metadata. Where HLA class I and class II types were available, the types were taken from metadata supplied by the sample provider, not from assay-based typing. What the study reported, not specific to this receptor: The amount of clinical and demographic metadata varied by source and participant and was provided uncurated.

The immunoSEQ Assay, a bias-controlled multiplex PCR, was used to amplify TCRbeta CDR3 regions from genomic DNA. The paper's data handling went like this. Within the assay, amplification of reference gene primers was used to estimate how many nucleated cells each sample contained. To quantify the absolute abundance of each unique TCRbeta CDR3 rearrangement, sequence reads were collapsed and filtered. For each sample, productive Simpson clonality was calculated by taking the square root of Simpson's diversity index across productive rearrangements. What TCRdb holds here is the immuneACCESS table cut down to in-frame rearrangements. Part of the clones is not present; checked against another copy, under half of the missing clones reflect an unresolved V gene, and the others are unexplained. Clone size and the V and J calls come from that table; the DNA yielded D and trimming. For this sample there are some 130,000 clones; about 89% appear just once. The top ten clonotypes cover just under 3% of the sample.

Whole blood was collected in K2EDTA tubes by collaborating institutions according to the institutions' own protocols. Collaborator samples were shipped for TCRbeta analysis as frozen whole blood, isolated PBMCs, or DNA extracted from either sample type. The sample consisted of peripheral blood. The TCR comes from a man in his fifties or sixties with active or convalescent COVID-19.

The DNA is as follows: TGTGCCAGCAGTGAATGGCGGGCTGGTACTCTCGAGCAGTACTTC. Its protein reads: CASSEWRAGTLEQYF. The V and J genes are TRBV2 and TRBJ2-7; a tentative D call is TRBD2 (5 bases match). As encoded in the germline V gene, CDR1 is SNHLY while CDR2 is FYNNEI. The CDR3 runs 15 residues from the cysteine to the phenylalanine. CDR3 DNA only is kept here, 45 bases in frame from base 1. A distance of 17 bases separates the germline ends of V and J, which lose 2 bases and 6 bases respectively.